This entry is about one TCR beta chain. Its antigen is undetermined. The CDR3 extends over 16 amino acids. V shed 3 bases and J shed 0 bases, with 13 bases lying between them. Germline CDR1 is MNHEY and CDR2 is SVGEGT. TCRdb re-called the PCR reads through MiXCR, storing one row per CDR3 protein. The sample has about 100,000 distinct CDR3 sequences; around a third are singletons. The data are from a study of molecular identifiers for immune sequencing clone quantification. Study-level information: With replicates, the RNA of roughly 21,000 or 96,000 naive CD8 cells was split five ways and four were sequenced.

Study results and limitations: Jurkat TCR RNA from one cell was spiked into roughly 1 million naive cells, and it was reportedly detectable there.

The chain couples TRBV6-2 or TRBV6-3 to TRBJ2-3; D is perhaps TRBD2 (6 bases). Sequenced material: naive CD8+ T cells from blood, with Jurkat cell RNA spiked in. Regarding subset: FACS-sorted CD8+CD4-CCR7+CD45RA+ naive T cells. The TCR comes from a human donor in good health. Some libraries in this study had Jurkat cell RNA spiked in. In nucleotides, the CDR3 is TGTGCCAGCAGTTATCTGAGCGGGTCCAGCACAGATACGCAGTATTTT. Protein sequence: CASSYLSGSSTDTQYF.